This T cell receptor (beta chain) was captured by sequencing in a study of cytomegalovirus exposure and HLA in healthy donors. Overall study: Out of 300 to 500 genotyped donors, about 81% belonged to the Caucasian-associated ancestry cluster.

The PCR was carried out with 60 Vbeta primers and 13 Jbeta primers. Sequencing was performed with immunoSEQ multiplex PCR; in TCRdb, only in-frame clones are kept and a portion is missing. The sample yields about 140,000 clones, around 77% seen once. Germline lookup yields CDR1 SGHTA and CDR2 FQGNSA. This CDR3 has 12 residues. V dropped 5 bases and J dropped 3 bases, with 5 bases sitting between them. The origin of this receptor is a woman aged 50 to 60 in good health and CMV-seronegative. Sequenced sample: PBMCs. The chain employs TRBV7-2 and TRBJ1-5, with no clear D. CDR3 DNA: TGTGCCAGCAGCGCGTACAATCAGCCCCAGCATTTT. Protein product: CASSAYNQPQHF.